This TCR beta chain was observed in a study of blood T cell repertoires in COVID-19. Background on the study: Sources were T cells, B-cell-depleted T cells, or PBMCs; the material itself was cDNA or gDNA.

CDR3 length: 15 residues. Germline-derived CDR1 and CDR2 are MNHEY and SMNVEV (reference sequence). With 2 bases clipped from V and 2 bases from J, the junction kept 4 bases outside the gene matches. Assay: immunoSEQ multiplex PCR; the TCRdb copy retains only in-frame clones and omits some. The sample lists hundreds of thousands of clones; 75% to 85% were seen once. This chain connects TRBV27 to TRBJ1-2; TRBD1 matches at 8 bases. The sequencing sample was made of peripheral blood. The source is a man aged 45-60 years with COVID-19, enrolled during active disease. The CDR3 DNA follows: TGTGCCAGCAGTTTAGGGCAGGGGGCGAACTATGGCTACACCTTC. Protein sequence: CASSLGQGANYGYTF.